Each of the 28 T cell receptor beta chains below was sequenced from the same sample in a study of cytomegalovirus exposure and HLA in healthy donors. Profiling relied on immunoSEQ multiplex PCR, and the TCRdb table lists in-frame clones only, not all of them. The data contain 95,000 to 120,000 clones, nearly 97% of them seen just once; the ten biggest clones take up 0.67%. The sequenced material came from PBMCs. The source of these receptors is a woman between 18 and 30 years old in good health and CMV-seronegative.

The chain recombines TRBV7-6 with TRBJ1-1; 10 nucleotides agree with TRBD1. V was clipped by 2 bases and J by 5 bases; unmatched bases: 8. The CDR3 sequence is 16 residues long. Germline V CDR1 and CDR2: SGHVS, FNYEAQ. CDR3 protein: CASSLSYRTGGTEAFF. The CDR3 nucleotides read TGTGCCAGCAGCTTATCGTATAGGACAGGGGGAACTGAAGCTTTCTTT.

The V gene is TRBV19, the J gene TRBJ2-7, with 15 nucleotides matching TRBD2. This CDR3 has 15 amino acids. Germline values: CDR1 LNHDA, CDR2 SQIVND (reference sequence). V shed 5 bases and J 4 bases; nucleotides not matched to a gene: 3. The CDR3 sequence is CASSRTSGGGYEQYF. The DNA for the CDR3 is TGTGCCAGTAGTCGGACTAGCGGGGGGGGATACGAGCAGTACTTC.

The chain links TRBV4-3 to TRBJ1-2; a possible D gene is TRBD1 (5 bases). The CDR3 runs to 16 residues. Germline CDR1 LGHNA, CDR2 YSLEER. Trimming took 3 bases from V and 6 from J, leaving 20 bases between them. The CDR3 here is CASSQPGLYGPDGYTF. CDR3 DNA: TGCGCCAGCAGCCAGCCAGGGTTGTATGGGCCGGATGGCTACACCTTC.

The CDR3 sequence: CASSQGEGWDTQYF. In DNA form, the CDR3 reads TGCGCCAGCAGCCAAGGAGAGGGTTGGGATACGCAGTATTTT. The chain has TRBV4-3 and TRBJ2-3, with D maybe TRBD2 (5 bases). The CDR3 is 14 residues long. The ends were cut back, 1 base at V and 6 bases at J, with 11 bases in the middle. Germline CDR1 and CDR2: LGHNA and YSLEER.

This chain links TRBV5-1 with TRBJ1-3; 7 bases fit TRBD1. Germline lookup yields CDR1 SGHRS and CDR2 YFSETQ. Losses at the gene ends were 3 bases for V and 0 bases for J; bases not matched to a gene: 3. The CDR3 is made up of 15 amino acids. CDR3 protein: CASSSDRSSGNTIYF. CDR3 coding DNA: TGCGCCAGCAGCTCGGACAGGTCCTCTGGAAACACCATATATTTT.

This clone was picked up a small number of times. This sequence joins TRBV5-1 and TRBJ2-1; 9 bases match TRBD2. CDR3 size: 16 residues. Per the germline V gene, CDR1 is SGHRS and CDR2 is YFSETQ. V gave up 0 bases and J gave up 3 bases; unmatched junction bases: 4. The CDR3 loop is CASSLVAGGSYNEQFF. CDR3 in DNA: TGCGCCAGCAGCTTGGTGGCGGGGGGGAGCTACAATGAGCAGTTCTTC.

The chain links TRBV19 to TRBJ2-7; 7 bases fit TRBD1. This CDR3 has 16 residues. The V gene end was trimmed by 5 bases and the J gene end by 2 bases; junction bases not matched to a gene: 12. CDR1 and CDR2 from the germline V gene are LNHDA and SQIVND (reference sequence). CDR3 amino acids: CASSSRTGGVTYEQYF. DNA of the CDR3: TGTGCCAGTAGTTCACGGACAGGTGGCGTGACCTACGAGCAGTACTTC.

The chain couples TRBV19 to TRBJ1-1; D is unresolved. This CDR3 comprises 13 residues. With 9 bases removed from V and 0 bases from J, the gap between germline ends came to 11 bases. Germline lookup yields CDR1 LNHDA and CDR2 SQIVND (reference sequence). The CDR3 region has the DNA TGTGCCAGCTCCCACGGTATGAACACTGAAGCTTTCTTT. This codes for CASSHGMNTEAFF.

The chain employs TRBV18 and TRBJ1-2, with unresolved D. Trimming took off 6 bases at V and 4 bases at J, with 9 bases between the two ends. Germline loops: CDR1 KGHSH, CDR2 LQKENI. The CDR3 sequence is 12 residues long. Here the CDR3 DNA reads TGTGCCAGCTCTTCTGCGGGCTATGGCTACACCTTC. It yields the protein CASSSAGYGYTF.

V is TRBV6-5 and J is TRBJ1-2; 8 bases align to TRBD1. CDR3 size: 15 residues. With 6 bases clipped from V and 5 bases from J, the junction kept 11 bases outside the gene matches. Looked up from germline, CDR1 is MNHEY and CDR2 is SVGAGI. The CDR3 region has the DNA TGTGCCAGCAGCCAGTCCCGAGGACAGGGATATGGCTACACCTTC. This encodes CASSQSRGQGYGYTF.

The J gene is TRBJ2-3, the V gene TRBV5-1; 12 bases match TRBD2. The germline V gene has CDR1 SGHRS and CDR2 YFSETQ. The V gene end was trimmed by 3 bases and the J gene end by 3 bases; junction bases not matched to a gene: 2. The CDR3 has 15 amino acids. The CDR3 region has the DNA TGCGCCAGCAGCTCCGGACTAGCGGGGACAGATACGCAGTATTTT. Translation: CASSSGLAGTDTQYF.

This chain joins TRBV29-1 and TRBJ1-2; 7 bases agree with TRBD1. Germline values: CDR1 SQVTM, CDR2 ANQGSEA. Trimming at V came to 2 bases and at J to 8 bases, leaving 8 bases not matched to a gene. The CDR3 extends over 13 amino acids. The CDR3 bases are TGCAGCGTTGAATCGACAGGGATGGGCGGCTACACCTTC. It encodes CSVESTGMGGYTF.

The J gene is TRBJ1-1, the V gene TRBV19; D remains ambiguous. CDR3 size: 14 residues. Trimming pared 1 base from V and 5 bases from J, leaving 11 bases between. Germline CDR1 reads LNHDA; CDR2 reads SQIVND (reference sequence). CDR3 coding DNA: TGTGCCAGTAGTATAGCCTCTGAGGGAACTGAAGCTTTCTTT. Encoded protein: CASSIASEGTEAFF.

The chain carries TRBV6-4 and TRBJ2-5; tentative D call: TRBD2 (5 bases). The germline V gene has CDR1 MRHNA and CDR2 SNTAGT. This CDR3 is 14 amino acids long. V lost 3 bases, J lost 4 bases, and 12 bases lay in between. The DNA for the CDR3 is TGTGCCAGCAGTGAAGGGATGGGAGTAGAGACCCAGTACTTC. It encodes CASSEGMGVETQYF.

This clone was detected only a few times. J is TRBJ1-2 and V is TRBV7-9, with no clear D. Germline V gene lookup returns CDR1 SEHNR and CDR2 FQNEAQ (reference sequence). The CDR3 has 16 amino acids. With 5 bases removed from V and 6 bases from J, the gap between germline ends came to 22 bases. The CDR3 DNA reads as TGTGCCAGCAGCAAAACACTGACCGCGGCGCAGCATGGCTACACCTTC. Translation: CASSKTLTAAQHGYTF.

The chain combines TRBV2 with TRBJ1-5; TRBD1 aligns across 10 bases. Germline V gene lookup returns CDR1 SNHLY and CDR2 FYNNEI. This CDR3 spans 15 amino acids. With 6 bases clipped from V and 3 bases from J, the junction kept 5 bases outside the gene matches. CDR3 DNA: TGTGCCAGCAGGCGGGACAGGGGATTCAATCAGCCCCAGCATTTT. Amino acids: CASRRDRGFNQPQHF.

The rearrangement uses TRBV5-1 and TRBJ2-1, with D perhaps matching TRBD1 (7 bases). The germline V and J ends were trimmed by 1 base and 5 bases, with 13 bases remaining between them. The CDR3 runs to 15 residues. The germline gives CDR1 SGHRS, CDR2 YFSETQ. CDR3 in amino acids: CASSLSAGGHNEQFF. The CDR3 coding sequence is TGCGCCAGCAGCTTGAGCGCAGGGGGGCACAATGAGCAGTTCTTC.

The CDR3 sequence: CASSLAGGLSSETQYF. The CDR3 nucleotides read TGTGCCAGCAGCTTAGCGGGGGGGCTTTCATCGGAGACCCAGTACTTC. The V and J genes are TRBV7-9 and TRBJ2-5; D might be TRBD2 (7 bases). This CDR3 spans 16 amino acids. CDR1 SEHNR and CDR2 FQNEAQ come from the germline V gene (reference sequence). Trimming took 0 bases from V and 5 from J, leaving 16 bases between them.

The rearrangement links TRBV7-3 to TRBJ2-2, with 10 positions matching TRBD1. The germline V gene encodes CDR1 SGHTA and CDR2 FQGTGA. V shed 5 bases, J shed 3 bases, and the junction held 6 bases outside the gene matches. CDR3 length equals 16 residues. The CDR3, as DNA: TGTGCCAGCAGCCGCCGGGACAGGGGATACACCGGGGAGCTGTTTTTT. Amino acid sequence: CASSRRDRGYTGELFF.

V usage is TRBV4-1 and J usage is TRBJ2-5; 10 nucleotides align to TRBD2. Germline trimming cut 1 base from V and 2 bases from J; bases unmatched to any gene: 10. The germline gives CDR1 MGHRA, CDR2 YSYEKL. The CDR3 runs 18 residues. CDR3: CASSQVVGSAGGQETQYF. DNA of the CDR3: TGCGCCAGCAGCCAAGTTGTGGGTTCAGCGGGGGGGCAAGAGACCCAGTACTTC.

The genes are TRBV6-1 and TRBJ2-5; no definite D call. Germline V gene lookup returns CDR1 MNHNS and CDR2 SASEGT. This CDR3 comprises 14 residues. Between the trimmed V and J ends, which lost 2 bases and 1 base, there was a span of 8 bases. CDR3 loop: CASSERYSQETQYF. The CDR3 nucleotides read TGTGCCAGCAGTGAAAGATACAGCCAAGAGACCCAGTACTTC.

The J gene is TRBJ1-1, the V gene TRBV28; D is ambiguous. Trimming left V 3 bases short and J 5 bases short, with 13 bases between. CDR3 length: 14 amino acids. Germline CDR1 MDHEN, CDR2 SYDVKM. CDR3 DNA sequence: TGTGCCAGCAGTTTTATTACGGGTGGAACTGAAGCTTTCTTT. Translation: CASSFITGGTEAFF.

The chain carries TRBV6-4 and TRBJ2-5; 11 positions match TRBD2. CDR1 and CDR2 (germline): MRHNA, SNTAGT. V was pared by 4 bases and J by 5 bases, with 6 bases of the junction left unmatched. The CDR3 runs to 15 residues. The CDR3: CASSVTSGGIETQYF. The DNA of the CDR3 is TGTGCCAGCAGTGTCACTAGCGGGGGTATCGAGACCCAGTACTTC.

V usage is TRBV11-2 and J usage is TRBJ1-2, with 8 bases aligning to TRBD1. The CDR3 sequence is 15 residues long. Germline CDR1 SGHAT, CDR2 FQNNGV. V lost 5 bases and J lost 5; bases outside the gene matches: 10. CDR3 in DNA: TGTGCCAGCAGCGTGACAGGGGTAACCCAATATGGCTACACCTTC. It encodes CASSVTGVTQYGYTF.

The genes are TRBV4-2 and TRBJ1-1, with D unresolved. V was shortened by 4 bases and J by 3 bases, with 9 bases between the two germline ends. From germline, CDR1 is LGHNA and CDR2 YNFKEQ. The CDR3 totals 13 residues. CDR3 nucleotide sequence: TGTGCCAGCAGCCTTCGTATTGACACTGAAGCTTTCTTT. Translation: CASSLRIDTEAFF.

This clone was observed once. The rearrangement uses TRBV4-1 and TRBJ2-5, with 9 positions matching TRBD2. Per germline, CDR1 MGHRA and CDR2 YSYEKL. The CDR3 has 16 amino acids. V dropped 1 base and J dropped 5; count of bases not matched to a gene: 8. The CDR3 loop reads CASSQGTGLAVETQYF. The CDR3 region has the DNA TGCGCCAGCAGCCAAGGGACGGGACTAGCTGTGGAGACCCAGTACTTC.

In its sample, this clone was seen once. This CDR3 is also generated by other DNA sequences in the sample. The J gene is TRBJ2-3, the V gene TRBV2; 8 bases fit TRBD1. Per germline, CDR1 SNHLY and CDR2 FYNNEI. Unmatched junction bases numbered 7, after V lost 2 bases and J lost 3 bases. The CDR3 length is 16 residues. DNA of the CDR3: TGTGCCAGCAGTGAAAGGGCAGGGGGCCGTACAGATACGCAGTATTTT. It yields the protein CASSERAGGRTDTQYF.

The V gene is TRBV4-1, the J gene TRBJ2-7; TRBD1 matches at 12 bases. Germline trimming cut 4 bases from V and 5 bases from J; bases unmatched to any gene: 3. The CDR3 has 14 residues. Germline CDR1 reads MGHRA; CDR2 reads YSYEKL. The CDR3 region has the DNA TGCGCCAGCAGCCCGGGACAGGGGGCTGACGAGCAGTACTTC. Its protein product is CASSPGQGADEQYF.